This entry concerns a single TCR beta chain. Profiling relied on immunoSEQ multiplex PCR, and the TCRdb table lists in-frame clones only, not all of them. This table has 250,000 to 350,000 clones, about four fifths appearing once. The data belong to a study of blood T cell repertoires in COVID-19. V gave up 4 bases and J gave up 5 bases, with 17 bases separating them. From germline, CDR1 is MNHEY and CDR2 SMNVEV (reference sequence). The CDR3 spans 16 residues. The clonotype was recovered from a human donor with COVID-19, enrolled during active disease. The donor label of this sample is uncertain. The sequencing input was peripheral blood. J is TRBJ2-2 and V is TRBV27; D is perhaps TRBD1 (6 bases). CDR3 in DNA: TGTGCCAGCAGTTACAGGGACGCCCCGGGAACCGGGGAGCTGTTTTTT. Translated, it gives CASSYRDAPGTGELFF.